This paragraph reports one TCR beta chain. TCRdb itself ran the multiplex PCR reads through MiXCR, one entry per CDR3 protein. The sample yields about 130,000 distinct CDR3 sequences, more than 20% seen once. This entry belongs to a study of breast tumors, draining lymph nodes, adjacent tissues. The CDR3 is made up of 14 amino acids. V lost 0 bases and J 7 bases, leaving 7 bases between the germline ends. The germline V gene has CDR1 MDHEN and CDR2 SYDVKM. Breast cancer patients provided tissue from their axillary draining lymph nodes. The chain combines TRBV28 with TRBJ1-6, with D possibly being TRBD1 (5 bases). Sequencing input: axillary lymph node tissue. This receptor was obtained from a female donor with breast cancer. Some clones in this sample may be carry-over from other donors' samples. CDR3 loop: CASSLWGENSPLHF. CDR3 bases: TGTGCCAGCAGTTTATGGGGGGAAAATTCACCCCTCCACTTT.